The 12 T cell receptor beta chains given below trace back to one sample, sequenced in a study of early T cells in non-severe SARS-CoV-2 infection. Using its own MiXCR run on the 5' RACE reads, TCRdb lists one record per CDR3 protein. The data contain roughly 72,000 distinct CDR3 sequences, 12% of them singletons. The sample was whole blood, taken at baseline. These receptors were collected from an adult who was a healthcare worker with PCR-confirmed SARS-CoV-2 infection or an uninfected control (not recorded which).

The chain combines TRBV7-2 with TRBJ1-6; 7 bases line up with TRBD1. With V trimmed by 4 bases and J by 9 bases, 9 bases remained unmatched. Germline lookup yields CDR1 SGHTA and CDR2 FQGNSA. The CDR3 runs to 15 residues. DNA of the CDR3: TGTGCCAGCAGCTCCCGGACAGGTCGTATTTCACCCCTCCACTTT. Protein sequence: CASSSRTGRISPLHF.

The chain is built from TRBV18 and TRBJ1-5, with 8 bases matching TRBD1. This CDR3 has 15 residues. The V gene's germline CDR1 is KGHSH and CDR2 LQKENI. The junction had 1 base not matched to a gene; V was cut back by 3 bases and J by 0 bases. CDR3 sequence reads: CASSPGQASNQPQHF. The DNA of the CDR3 is TGTGCCAGCTCACCGGGACAGGCTAGCAATCAGCCCCAGCATTTT.

This clonotype was seen a handful of times. For the CDR3, the DNA is TGCAGCGTTGAGCTAGCGGGGGCCGTCGGCGAGCAGTACTTC. Protein: CSVELAGAVGEQYF. The gene calls are TRBV29-1 and TRBJ2-7; 10 bases are a match to TRBD2. From germline, CDR1 is SQVTM and CDR2 ANQGSEA. The CDR3 runs to 14 residues. V was pared by 3 bases and J by 6 bases, with 8 bases of the junction left unmatched.

This clonotype was counted between two and nine times. The chain joins TRBV6-5 to TRBJ2-1; D is perhaps TRBD1 or TRBD2 (6 bases each). Trimming removed 4 bases at V and 7 bases at J, with 26 bases between. The CDR3 has 18 residues. CDR1 is MNHEY and CDR2 is SVGAGI in the germline V gene. CDR3 coding DNA: TGTGCCAGCAGTTCCGACGGGGGCGGCGGAGGGATGGGGAATGAGCAGTTCTTC. Translating it yields CASSSDGGGGGMGNEQFF.

J is TRBJ1-6 and V is TRBV2, with 9 bases identical to TRBD1. J gave up 7 bases and V 4 bases, and 8 bases lay outside the gene matches. Germline loops: CDR1 SNHLY, CDR2 FYNNEI. The CDR3 is 16 amino acids. As DNA, the CDR3 is TGTGCCAGCAGTGCAGCGGGCGGGACAGGGAATTCACCCCTCCACTTT. Its protein product is CASSAAGGTGNSPLHF.

The chain joins TRBV5-8 to TRBJ2-5; 8 bases agree with TRBD2. The ends lost 0 bases at V and 4 bases at J; junction bases unmatched: 5. Germline CDR1 SGHTS, CDR2 YDEGEE. This CDR3 region has 15 residues. As DNA, the CDR3 is TGTGCCAGCAGCTTGGCCGGGAGGGAAGGAGAGACCCAGTACTTC. This translates into CASSLAGREGETQYF.

CDR3 loop: CASSLGQAGTYEQYF. CDR3 sequence (DNA): TGTGCCAGCAGCTTAGGACAGGCCGGCACCTACGAGCAGTACTTC. The chain joins TRBV7-9 to TRBJ2-7; tentative D call: TRBD1 (6 bases). V dropped 1 base and J dropped 2 bases, with 12 bases sitting between them. Germline V gene data show CDR1 as SEHNR and CDR2 as FQNEAQ (reference sequence). The CDR3 loop spans 15 amino acids.

In this sample, this clonotype turned up a few times. The CDR3 bases are TGCCAGACTTCGAGCTCCTACAATGAGCAGTTCTTC. Amino acids: CQTSSSYNEQFF. The chain couples TRBV29-1 to TRBJ2-1; D is undetermined. Germline V CDR1 and CDR2: SQVTM, ANQGSEA. The CDR3 totals 12 residues.

This clonotype appeared a few times. The V gene is TRBV5-1, the J gene TRBJ1-5, with D unclear. The germline V gene encodes CDR1 SGHRS and CDR2 YFSETQ. Trimming removed 4 bases from V and 6 bases from J, with 8 bases in between. The CDR3 spans 12 residues. CDR3 protein: CASSLTGQPQHF. CDR3 DNA sequence: TGCGCCAGCAGCCTGACTGGTCAGCCCCAGCATTTT.

This clonotype was seen at least ten times. This chain joins TRBV11-2 and TRBJ2-2; 9 positions match TRBD1. The CDR3 loop spans 15 amino acids. Trimming at V came to 5 bases and at J to 3 bases, leaving 4 bases not matched to a gene. Germline values: CDR1 SGHAT, CDR2 FQNNGV. The CDR3 sequence: CASSTRQGDTGELFF. CDR3 DNA: TGTGCCAGCAGCACCCGACAGGGGGACACCGGGGAGCTGTTTTTT.

This clonotype has at least ten counts. The gene calls are TRBV7-8 and TRBJ1-6, with D unresolved. The CDR3 loop spans 17 amino acids. Per the germline V gene, CDR1 is SGHVS and CDR2 is FQNEAQ. Trimming took 4 bases from V and 7 from J, leaving 20 bases between them. This CDR3 is CASSSIGPRRRNSPLHF. DNA of the CDR3: TGTGCCAGCAGCTCAATCGGGCCCCGAAGGAGGAATTCACCCCTCCACTTT.

In this sample, this clonotype turned up many times. V is TRBV6-6 and J is TRBJ2-2, with TRBD1 matching over 9 bases. The trim removed 5 bases at V and 2 bases at J, leaving 12 bases unmatched. Germline CDR1 and CDR2: MNHNY and SVGAGI (reference sequence). The CDR3 is 18 amino acids. The CDR3 reads CASSPTPGQGSNTGELFF. The CDR3 DNA reads TGTGCCAGCAGTCCTACCCCGGGACAGGGTTCAAACACCGGGGAGCTGTTTTTT.